This T cell receptor beta chain was observed in a study of CD8 T cells in Susac syndrome. RNA was extracted with the RNeasy kit, and a quantity of roughly 0.45 to 1 ug was reverse transcribed using random hexamers. An immunoSEQ multiplex PCR generated amplified TCR beta CDR3 products spanning 54 Vbeta and 13 Jbeta. TCRdb re-called the immunoSEQ multiplex PCR reads through MiXCR, storing one row per CDR3 protein. The top ten clones hold roughly 0.14% of a sample with 150,000 to 200,000 distinct CDR3 sequences, approximately 96% of them seen once. The control group consisted of healthy donors matched for age and sex. TEMRA cells were FACS-enriched and CD8+ and CD4+ T cells negatively isolated. V was cut by 1 base and J by 4 bases, with 5 bases left in between. CDR3 length equals 14 residues. CDR1 and CDR2 (germline): SGHTA, FQGNSA.

The gene calls are TRBV7-2 and TRBJ2-6; no reliable D call. Input material: CD4+ T cells from PBMCs. This sequence was found in a human donor in good health. Here the CDR3 reads CASSLGVGANVLTF. The CDR3 DNA reads as TGTGCCAGCAGCTTAGGGGTCGGGGCCAACGTCCTGACTTTC. Filled out from reference TRBV7-2 and TRBJ2-6, the complete variable domain reads GAGVSQSPSNKVTEKGKDVELRCDPISGHTALYWYRQSLGQGLEFLIYFQGNSAPDKSGLPSDRFSAERTGGSVSTLTIQRTQQEDSAVYLCASSLGVGANVLTFGAGSRLTVL.